This is a list of T cell receptor beta chains from one sample in a study of cytomegalovirus exposure and HLA in healthy donors. Method: immunoSEQ multiplex PCR; TCRdb's copy keeps in-frame clones and lacks some. Of 160,000 or so clones listed, around 80% are singletons. Sequenced material: PBMCs. The source of these receptors is a middle-aged woman in good health and CMV-seronegative. The CDR3 runs from the conserved cysteine through the conserved F or W. D genes are given only for firm matches. Expanded clones are given a class, and other clones once, few, many or no size at all.

-,TRBV20-1,TRBJ1-2,-,CSANPVNGYTF,TGCAGTGCTAACCCGGTCAACGGCTACACCTTC
TRBD2,TRBV28,TRBJ2-7,-,CASNPMRILRSGLGYEQYF,TGTGCCAGCAACCCTATGCGAATTTTACGTAGCGGGTTAGGCTACGAGCAGTACTTC
TRBD1,TRBV6-6,TRBJ1-2,-,CASSYSATGGDYGYTF,TGTGCCAGCAGTTACTCAGCGACAGGGGGCGACTATGGCTACACCTTC
TRBD2,TRBV28,TRBJ2-7,-,CASSSQGAGGNEQYF,TGTGCCAGCAGTTCACAGGGAGCGGGAGGTAACGAGCAGTACTTC
-,TRBV2,TRBJ2-3,-,CASKGNTDTQYF,TGTGCCAGCAAGGGGAACACAGATACGCAGTATTTT
TRBD1,TRBV9,TRBJ1-2,-,CASSVDPRGQINTF,TGTGCCAGCAGCGTAGATCCGAGGGGGCAAATTAACACCTTC
-,TRBV7-9,TRBJ2-3,-,CASSGVRERGTDTQYF,TGTGCCAGCAGCGGGGTACGGGAGAGGGGCACAGATACGCAGTATTTT
-,TRBV2,TRBJ2-2,-,CASSGSSGTGELFF,TGTGCCAGCAGTGGCTCATCCGGGACCGGGGAGCTGTTTTTT
-,TRBV20-1,TRBJ2-1,-,CSALVENEQFF,TGCAGTGCTCTGGTAGAGAATGAGCAGTTCTTC
TRBD2,TRBV5-1,TRBJ2-2,-,CASSLGGSDTGELFF,TGCGCCAGCAGCTTGGGCGGGAGCGACACCGGGGAGCTGTTTTTT
-,TRBV30,TRBJ1-2,-,CAIEVLGGYTF,TGTGCCATTGAGGTGTTAGGTGGCTACACCTTC
-,TRBV28,TRBJ1-2,-,CASSRDGYTF,TGTGCCAGCTCGAGGGATGGCTACACCTTC
-,TRBV7-8,TRBJ1-5,-,CASRLSGFLYSNQPQHF,TGTGCCAGCAGATTATCAGGATTTCTCTATAGCAATCAGCCCCAGCATTTT
TRBD1,TRBV29-1,TRBJ1-2,-,CSVEVSGGSYGYTF,TGCAGCGTTGAGGTGTCAGGGGGCAGTTACGGCTACACCTTC
TRBD2,TRBV7-6,TRBJ2-1,-,CASSSRPSRVPGTSLGYNEQFF,TGTGCCAGCAGCTCCCGCCCCTCCAGGGTCCCCGGGACTAGCCTCGGTTACAATGAGCAGTTCTTC
-,TRBV30,TRBJ2-3,-,CAWNQGSSTDTQYF,TGTGCCTGGAATCAGGGGTCTAGCACAGATACGCAGTATTTT
TRBD1,TRBV2,TRBJ2-2,-,CASRSGTGNTGELFF,TGTGCCAGCAGGTCCGGGACAGGGAACACCGGGGAGCTGTTTTTT
TRBD1,TRBV10-3,TRBJ2-1,-,CAISATMDRTYNEQFF,TGTGCCATCAGTGCCACCATGGACAGGACCTACAATGAGCAGTTCTTC
-,TRBV11-3,TRBJ2-5,-,CASSPGRAVPRAQYF,TGTGCCAGCAGCCCGGGTAGAGCGGTTCCCCGGGCCCAGTACTTC
TRBD2,TRBV6-5,TRBJ2-1,-,CASSYSGLAGGKFF,TGTGCCAGCAGTTACTCGGGACTAGCGGGAGGGAAGTTCTTC
TRBD2,TRBV6-1,TRBJ2-5,-,CASSEALGLAGVRETQYF,TGTGCCAGCAGTGAAGCGCTAGGACTAGCGGGAGTGAGAGAGACCCAGTACTTC
-,TRBV7-9,TRBJ2-1,few,CASSLGFGQRYEQFF,TGTGCCAGCAGCTTAGGATTCGGACAGAGGTATGAGCAGTTCTTC
TRBD2,TRBV5-1,TRBJ2-1,-,CASSSKREGLIDEQFF,TGCGCCAGCAGCTCCAAGCGGGAGGGCCTGATCGATGAGCAGTTCTTC
-,TRBV6-1,TRBJ2-7,few,CASSEVTGLDEQYF,TGTGCCAGCAGTGAAGTGACAGGCCTGGACGAGCAGTACTTC
-,TRBV9,TRBJ2-6,-,CASSPRSSGANVLTF,TGTGCCAGCAGCCCACGGAGTTCTGGGGCCAACGTCCTGACTTTC
TRBD1,TRBV5-1,TRBJ2-2,-,CASSPGQEDTGELFF,TGCGCCAGCAGCCCCGGACAGGAGGACACCGGGGAGCTGTTTTTT
-,TRBV5-5,TRBJ1-1,few,CASEGGVHTEAFF,TGTGCCAGCGAAGGAGGGGTTCACACTGAAGCTTTCTTT
-,TRBV5-1,TRBJ1-1,-,CASSFGAQNTEAFF,TGCGCCAGCAGCTTTGGGGCCCAGAACACTGAAGCTTTCTTT
TRBD2,TRBV29-1,TRBJ2-7,-,CSALTSGRGEQYF,TGCAGCGCTTTGACTAGCGGGAGAGGCGAGCAGTACTTC
-,TRBV6-6,TRBJ2-1,once,CASSFLKSSYNEQFF,TGTGCCAGCAGTTTCCTGAAGAGCTCCTACAATGAGCAGTTCTTC
TRBD1,TRBV29-1,TRBJ1-2,-,CSVSTAGTGALGYTF,TGCAGCGTCTCTACCGCCGGGACAGGGGCCCTTGGCTACACCTTC
-,TRBV28,TRBJ2-2,-,CASSFAGTYGELFF,TGTGCCAGCAGTTTCGCAGGGACTTACGGGGAGCTGTTTTTT
TRBD2,TRBV29-1,TRBJ2-2,-,CSAGPLAGVGAGELFF,TGCAGCGCTGGACCACTAGCGGGAGTCGGAGCCGGGGAGCTGTTTTTT
-,TRBV9,TRBJ2-1,-,CASSVGGKNEQFF,TGTGCCAGCAGCGTAGGAGGGAAGAATGAGCAGTTCTTC
-,TRBV12-5,TRBJ1-1,-,CASGLSPGEAFF,TGTGCTAGTGGTTTGTCTCCAGGGGAAGCTTTCTTT
TRBD1,TRBV5-1,TRBJ2-2,-,CASSLTQGAGELFF,TGCGCCAGCAGCTTGACACAGGGGGCCGGGGAGCTGTTTTTT
-,TRBV7-3,TRBJ2-2,once,CASSPSPRAMATGELFF,TGTGCCAGCAGCCCCTCGCCGAGGGCGATGGCCACCGGGGAGCTGTTTTTT
-,TRBV2,TRBJ1-2,-,CASTKGTNYGYTF,TGTGCCAGCACGAAGGGGACTAACTATGGCTACACCTTC
-,TRBV28,TRBJ1-1,-,CASSLDGNRLMNTEAFF,TGTGCCAGCAGTTTAGACGGAAATAGACTCATGAACACTGAAGCTTTCTTT
TRBD1,TRBV11-2,TRBJ1-1,-,CASSSITGVGEAFF,TGTGCCAGCAGCTCGATAACAGGGGTCGGTGAAGCTTTCTTT
-,TRBV30,TRBJ1-4,-,CAWSRGWKEKLFF,TGTGCCTGGAGTAGGGGGTGGAAGGAAAAACTGTTTTTT
TRBD1,TRBV5-1,TRBJ1-3,-,CASSYGDSNSGNTIYF,TGCGCCAGCAGCTACGGGGACAGTAACTCTGGAAACACCATATATTTT
TRBD2,TRBV7-6,TRBJ2-1,-,CASSIGTSGRAPVF,TGTGCCAGCAGCATCGGGACTAGCGGGAGGGCCCCAGTCTTC
TRBD2,TRBV7-2,TRBJ2-3,-,CASRRLNLADTDTQYF,TGTGCCAGCAGACGCCTCAACCTAGCGGATACAGATACGCAGTATTTT
TRBD1,TRBV5-6,TRBJ2-2,-,CASSWTGGGSTGELFF,TGTGCCAGCAGCTGGACAGGGGGCGGGAGCACCGGGGAGCTGTTTTTT
TRBD1,TRBV4-1,TRBJ1-4,-,CASSLTGGADGEKLFF,TGCGCCAGCAGCCTCACAGGGGGCGCGGATGGAGAAAAACTGTTTTTT
-,TRBV5-4,TRBJ2-1,-,CASSLSSLSYNEQFF,TGTGCCAGCAGCTTATCCTCCCTCTCCTACAATGAGCAGTTCTTC
TRBD1,TRBV6-5,TRBJ1-2,-,CASMRPGQGHGYTF,TGTGCCAGTATGCGTCCGGGACAGGGACATGGCTACACCTTC
-,TRBV5-1,TRBJ2-1,-,CASSLGLAPNYNEQFF,TGCGCCAGCAGCTTAGGTTTAGCGCCCAACTACAATGAGCAGTTCTTC
TRBD2,TRBV27,TRBJ2-2,-,CASRTSENTGELFF,TGTGCCAGTAGGACTAGCGAGAACACCGGGGAGCTGTTTTTT
-,TRBV6-1,TRBJ2-1,-,CATKRATYNEQFF,TGTGCTACCAAGCGGGCTACCTACAATGAGCAGTTCTTC